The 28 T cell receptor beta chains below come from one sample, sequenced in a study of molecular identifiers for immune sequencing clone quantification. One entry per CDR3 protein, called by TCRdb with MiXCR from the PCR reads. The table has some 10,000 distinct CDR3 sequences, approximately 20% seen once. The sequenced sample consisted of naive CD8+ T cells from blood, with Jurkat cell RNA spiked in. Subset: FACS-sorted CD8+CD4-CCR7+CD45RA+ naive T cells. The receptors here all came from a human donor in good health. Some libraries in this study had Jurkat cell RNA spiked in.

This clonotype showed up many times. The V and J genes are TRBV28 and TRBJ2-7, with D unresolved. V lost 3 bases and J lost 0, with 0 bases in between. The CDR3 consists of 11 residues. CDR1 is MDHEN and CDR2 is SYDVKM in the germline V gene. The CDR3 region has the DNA TGTGCCAGCAGTTTCTCCTACGAGCAGTACTTC. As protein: CASSFSYEQYF.

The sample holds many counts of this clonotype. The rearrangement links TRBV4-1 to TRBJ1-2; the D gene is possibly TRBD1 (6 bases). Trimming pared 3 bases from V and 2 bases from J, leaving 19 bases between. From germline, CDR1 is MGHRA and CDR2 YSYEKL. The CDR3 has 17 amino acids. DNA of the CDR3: TGCGCCAGCAGCCATGGACAGAGGGGGGCCGGCAACTATGGCTACACCTTC. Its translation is CASSHGQRGAGNYGYTF.

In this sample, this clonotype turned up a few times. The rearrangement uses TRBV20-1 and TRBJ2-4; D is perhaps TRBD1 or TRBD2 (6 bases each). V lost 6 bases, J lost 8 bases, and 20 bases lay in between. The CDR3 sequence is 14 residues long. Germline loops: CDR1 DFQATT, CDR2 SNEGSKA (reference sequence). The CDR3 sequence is CSARRGEEVDIQYF. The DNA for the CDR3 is TGCAGTGCCAGAAGGGGGGAGGAGGTGGACATTCAGTACTTC.

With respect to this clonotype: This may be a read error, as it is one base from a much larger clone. CDR3 loop: CASSPGQIYEQYF. CDR3 in DNA: TGTGCCAGCAGCCCCGGACAGATCTACGAGCAGTACTTC. This chain connects TRBV7-9 to TRBJ2-7; perhaps TRBD1 as D (6 bases). This CDR3 region has 13 residues. Trimming removed 5 bases at V and 3 bases at J, with 11 bases between. CDR1 and CDR2 from the germline V gene are SEHNR and FQNEAQ (reference sequence).

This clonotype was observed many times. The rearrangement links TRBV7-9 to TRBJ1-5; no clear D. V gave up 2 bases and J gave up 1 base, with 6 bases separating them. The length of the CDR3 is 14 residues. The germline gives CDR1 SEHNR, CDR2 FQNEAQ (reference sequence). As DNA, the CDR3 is TGTGCCAGCAGCTTAAGTCAGAGCAATCAGCCCCAGCATTTT. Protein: CASSLSQSNQPQHF. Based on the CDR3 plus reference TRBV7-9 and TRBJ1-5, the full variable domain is DTGVSQNPRHKITKRGQNVTFRCDPISEHNRLYWYRQTLGQGPEFLTYFQNEAQLEKSRLLSDRFSAERPKGSFSTLEIQRTEQGDSAMYLCASSLSQSNQPQHFGDGTRLSIL.

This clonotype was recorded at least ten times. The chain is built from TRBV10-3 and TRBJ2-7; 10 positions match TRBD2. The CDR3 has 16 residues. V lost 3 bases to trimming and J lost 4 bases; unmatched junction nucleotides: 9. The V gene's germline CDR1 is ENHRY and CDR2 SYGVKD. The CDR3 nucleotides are TGTGCCATCAGTGACTTTCTAGCGGGAGAGGGTTACGAGCAGTACTTC. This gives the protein CAISDFLAGEGYEQYF.

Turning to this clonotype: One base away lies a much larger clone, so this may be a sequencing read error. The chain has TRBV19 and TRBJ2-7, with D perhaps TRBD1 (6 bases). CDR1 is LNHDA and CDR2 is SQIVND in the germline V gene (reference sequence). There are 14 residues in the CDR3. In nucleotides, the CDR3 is TGTGCCGGTAGTATGTCAGGGGACACCTACGAGCAGTACTTC. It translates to CAGSMSGDTYEQYF. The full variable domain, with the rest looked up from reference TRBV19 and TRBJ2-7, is DGGITQSPKYLFRKEGQNVTLSCEQNLNHDAMYWYRQDPGQGLRLIYYSQIVNDFQKGDIAEGYSVSREKKESFPLTVTSAQKNPTAFYLCAGSMSGDTYEQYFGPGTRLTVT.

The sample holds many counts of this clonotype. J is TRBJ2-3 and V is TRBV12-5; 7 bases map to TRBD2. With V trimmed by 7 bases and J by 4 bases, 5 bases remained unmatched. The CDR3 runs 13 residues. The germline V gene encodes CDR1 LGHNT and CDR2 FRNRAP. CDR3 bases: TGTGCTAGTGCCGGACTAGTCCCAGATACGCAGTATTTT. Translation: CASAGLVPDTQYF.

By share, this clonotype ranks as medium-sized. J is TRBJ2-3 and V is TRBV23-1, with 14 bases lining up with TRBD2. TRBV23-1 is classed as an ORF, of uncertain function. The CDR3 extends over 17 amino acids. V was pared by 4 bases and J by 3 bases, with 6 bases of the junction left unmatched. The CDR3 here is CASSPRTSGRFTDTQYF. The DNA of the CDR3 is TGCGCCAGCAGTCCACGGACTAGCGGGAGGTTTACAGATACGCAGTATTTT.

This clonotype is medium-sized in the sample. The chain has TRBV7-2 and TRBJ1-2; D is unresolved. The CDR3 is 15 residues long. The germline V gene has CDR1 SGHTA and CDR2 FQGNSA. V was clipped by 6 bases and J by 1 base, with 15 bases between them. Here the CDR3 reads CASSPDPTYNYGYTF. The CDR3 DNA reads TGTGCCAGCAGTCCAGATCCCACCTATAACTATGGCTACACCTTC.

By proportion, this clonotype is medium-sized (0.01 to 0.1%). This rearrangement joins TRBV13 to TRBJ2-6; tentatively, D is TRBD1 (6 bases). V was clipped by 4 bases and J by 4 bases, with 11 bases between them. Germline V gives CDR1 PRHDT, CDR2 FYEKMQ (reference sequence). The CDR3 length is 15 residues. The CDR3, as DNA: TGTGCCAGCAGCTCAACTGGGGGCGGGGCCAACGTCCTGACTTTC. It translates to CASSSTGGGANVLTF.

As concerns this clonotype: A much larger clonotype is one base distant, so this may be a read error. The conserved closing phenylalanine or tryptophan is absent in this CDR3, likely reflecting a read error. CDR3 loop: CASSQSGGPGLPLHL. Here the CDR3 DNA reads TGCGCCAGCAGCCAGAGTGGGGGCCCAGGGTTGCCCCTCCACCTT. The rearrangement uses TRBV4-1 and TRBJ1-6; a weak D match, TRBD1 (6 bases). Germline lookup yields CDR1 MGHRA and CDR2 YSYEKL. This CDR3 is built from 15 residues. The V and J ends lost 3 bases and 13 bases respectively, with 19 bases between them.

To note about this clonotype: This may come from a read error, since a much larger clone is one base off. For the CDR3, the DNA is TGTGCCACCAGTGATCTCCCTCTGGGGACCGGGGAGCTGTCTTTT. It codes for CATSDLPLGTGELSF. The rearrangement joins TRBV24-1 to TRBJ2-2; D might be TRBD1 or TRBD2, each matching 5 bases. The CDR3 runs 15 residues. Germline V CDR1 and CDR2: KGHDR, SFDVKD.

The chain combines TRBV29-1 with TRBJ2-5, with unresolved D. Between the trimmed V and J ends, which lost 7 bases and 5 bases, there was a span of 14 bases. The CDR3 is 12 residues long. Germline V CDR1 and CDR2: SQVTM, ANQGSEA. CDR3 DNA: TGCAGCGGCTTGGTAGACGCGGAGACCCAGTACTTC. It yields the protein CSGLVDAETQYF.

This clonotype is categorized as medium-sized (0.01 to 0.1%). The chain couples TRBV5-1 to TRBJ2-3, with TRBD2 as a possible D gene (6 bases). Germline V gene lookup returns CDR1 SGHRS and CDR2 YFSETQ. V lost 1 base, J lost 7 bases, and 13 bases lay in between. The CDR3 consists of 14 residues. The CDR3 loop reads CASSLPSSEYTQYF. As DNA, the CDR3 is TGCGCCAGCAGCTTGCCGTCTAGCGAATATACGCAGTATTTT.

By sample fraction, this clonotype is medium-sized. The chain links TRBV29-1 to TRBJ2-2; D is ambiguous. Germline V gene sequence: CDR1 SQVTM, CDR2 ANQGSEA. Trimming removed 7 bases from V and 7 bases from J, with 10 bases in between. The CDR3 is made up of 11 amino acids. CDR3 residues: CSAGRDGELFF. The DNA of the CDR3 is TGCAGCGCCGGACGCGACGGGGAGCTGTTTTTT.

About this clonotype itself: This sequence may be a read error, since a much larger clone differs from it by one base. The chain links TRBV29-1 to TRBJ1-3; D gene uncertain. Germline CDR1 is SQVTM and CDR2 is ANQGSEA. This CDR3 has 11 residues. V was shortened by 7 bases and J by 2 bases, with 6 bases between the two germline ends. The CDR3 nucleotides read TGCAGCGCGGCTACTGGAAACACCATATATTTT. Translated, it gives CSAATGNTIYF.

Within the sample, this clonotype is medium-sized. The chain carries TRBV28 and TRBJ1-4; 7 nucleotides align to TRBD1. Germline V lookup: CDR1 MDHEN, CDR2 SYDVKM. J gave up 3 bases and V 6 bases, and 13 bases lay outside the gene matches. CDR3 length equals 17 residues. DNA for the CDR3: TGTGCCAGCAGGCTAGACCATGTTGGGACAGCTAATGAAAAACTGTTTTTT. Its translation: CASRLDHVGTANEKLFF.

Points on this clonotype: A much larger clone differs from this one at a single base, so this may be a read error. The CDR3 loop is CASSHPTSGTDAQYF. For the CDR3, the DNA is TGTGCCAGCAGCCACCCTACTAGCGGCACAGATGCGCAGTATTTT. The chain recombines TRBV4-2 with TRBJ2-3, with 8 bases matching TRBD2. Germline values: CDR1 LGHNA, CDR2 YNFKEQ. This CDR3 spans 15 amino acids.

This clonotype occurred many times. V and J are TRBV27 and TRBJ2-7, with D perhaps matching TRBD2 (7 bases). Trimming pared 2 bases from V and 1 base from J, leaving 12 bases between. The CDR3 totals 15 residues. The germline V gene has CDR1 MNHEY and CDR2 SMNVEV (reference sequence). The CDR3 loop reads CASSLKGRGSYEQYF. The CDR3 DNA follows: TGTGCCAGCAGTTTAAAGGGGAGGGGGTCCTACGAGCAGTACTTC.

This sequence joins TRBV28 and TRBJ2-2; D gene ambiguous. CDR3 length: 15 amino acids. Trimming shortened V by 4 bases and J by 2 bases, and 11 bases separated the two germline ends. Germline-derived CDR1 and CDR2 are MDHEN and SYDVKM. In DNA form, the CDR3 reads TGTGCCAGCAGTTCCCTCATTATTAACACCGGGGAGCTGTTTTTT. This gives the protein CASSSLIINTGELFF.

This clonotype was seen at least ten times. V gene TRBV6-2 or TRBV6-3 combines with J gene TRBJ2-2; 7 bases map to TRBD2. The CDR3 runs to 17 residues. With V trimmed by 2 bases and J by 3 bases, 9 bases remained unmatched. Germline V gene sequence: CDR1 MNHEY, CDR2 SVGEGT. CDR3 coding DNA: TGTGCCAGCAGTTACGACTTTAAGCGGGGCTACACCGGGGAGCTGTTTTTT. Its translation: CASSYDFKRGYTGELFF.

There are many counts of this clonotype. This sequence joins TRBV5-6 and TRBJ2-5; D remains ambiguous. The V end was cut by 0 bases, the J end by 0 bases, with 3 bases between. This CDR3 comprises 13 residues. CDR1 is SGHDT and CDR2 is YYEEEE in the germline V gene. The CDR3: CASSLVDQETQYF. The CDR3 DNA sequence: TGTGCCAGCAGCTTGGTAGACCAAGAGACCCAGTACTTC.

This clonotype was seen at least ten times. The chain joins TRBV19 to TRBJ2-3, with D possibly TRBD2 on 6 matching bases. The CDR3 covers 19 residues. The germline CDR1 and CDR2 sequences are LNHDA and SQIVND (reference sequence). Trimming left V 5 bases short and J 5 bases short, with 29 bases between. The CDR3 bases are TGTGCCAGTAGTCCTCGGTCGAGGGTGTACGGGAGTATTGGAGATACGCAGTATTTT. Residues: CASSPRSRVYGSIGDTQYF.

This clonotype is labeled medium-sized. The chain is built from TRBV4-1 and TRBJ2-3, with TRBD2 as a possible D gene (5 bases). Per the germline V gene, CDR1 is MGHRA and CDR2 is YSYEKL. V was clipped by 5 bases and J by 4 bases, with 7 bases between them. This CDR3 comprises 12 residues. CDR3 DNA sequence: TGCGCCAGCAGCTGGACTGCAGATACGCAGTATTTT. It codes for CASSWTADTQYF.

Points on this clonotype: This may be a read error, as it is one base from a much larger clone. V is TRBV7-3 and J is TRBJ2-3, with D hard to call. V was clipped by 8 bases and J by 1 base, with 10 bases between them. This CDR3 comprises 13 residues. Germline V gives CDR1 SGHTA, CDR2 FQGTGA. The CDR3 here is CASRSWGTDTQYF. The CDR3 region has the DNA TGTGCCAGCCGCTCCTGGGGCACAGATACGCAGTATTTT. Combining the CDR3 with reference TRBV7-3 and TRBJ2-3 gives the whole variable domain GAGVSQTPSNKVTEKGKYVELRCDPISGHTALYWYRQSLGQGPEFLIYFQGTGAADDSGLPNDRFFAVRPEGSVSTLKIQRTERGDSAVYLCASRSWGTDTQYFGPGTRLTVL.

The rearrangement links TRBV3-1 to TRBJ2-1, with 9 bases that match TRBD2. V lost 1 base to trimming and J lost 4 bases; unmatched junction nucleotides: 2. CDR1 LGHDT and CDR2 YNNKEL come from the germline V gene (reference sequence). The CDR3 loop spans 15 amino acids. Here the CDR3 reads CASSQALAGYNEQFF. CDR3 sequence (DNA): TGTGCCAGCAGCCAAGCACTAGCGGGTTACAATGAGCAGTTCTTC.

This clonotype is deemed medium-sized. The DNA for the CDR3 is TGTGCCACCAAAGAGAGGGGAAATCAGCCCCAGCATTTT. It translates to CATKERGNQPQHF. J is TRBJ1-5 and V is TRBV2, with D perhaps matching TRBD1 (5 bases). V lost 10 bases to trimming and J lost 4 bases, with 14 bases between them. From germline, CDR1 is SNHLY and CDR2 FYNNEI. The CDR3 spans 13 residues.